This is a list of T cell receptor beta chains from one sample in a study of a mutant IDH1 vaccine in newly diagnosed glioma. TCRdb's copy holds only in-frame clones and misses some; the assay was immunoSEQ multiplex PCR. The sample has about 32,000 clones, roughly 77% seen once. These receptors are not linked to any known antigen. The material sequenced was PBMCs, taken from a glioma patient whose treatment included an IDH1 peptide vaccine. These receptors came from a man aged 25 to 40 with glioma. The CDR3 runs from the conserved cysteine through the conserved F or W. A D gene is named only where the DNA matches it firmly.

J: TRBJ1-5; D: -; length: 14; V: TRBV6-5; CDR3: CASSLGSEGQPQHF
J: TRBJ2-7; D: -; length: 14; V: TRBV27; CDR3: CASSLAGDSYEQYF
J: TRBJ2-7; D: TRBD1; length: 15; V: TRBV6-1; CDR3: CASWAGQGNSYEQYF
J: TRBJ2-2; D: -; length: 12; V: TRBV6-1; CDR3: CASSFSNGELFF
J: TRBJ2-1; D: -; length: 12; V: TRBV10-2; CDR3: CASSEGGHEQFF
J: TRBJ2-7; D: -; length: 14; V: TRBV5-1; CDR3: CASSLIATSYEQYF
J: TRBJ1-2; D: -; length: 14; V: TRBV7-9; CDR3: CASSLVGQSYGYTF
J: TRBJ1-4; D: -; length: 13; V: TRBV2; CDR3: CASSLRQVEKLFF
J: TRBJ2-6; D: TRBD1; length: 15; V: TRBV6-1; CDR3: CASTQGARGANVLTF
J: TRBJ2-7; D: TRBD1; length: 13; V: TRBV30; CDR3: CACHRDRVKEQYF
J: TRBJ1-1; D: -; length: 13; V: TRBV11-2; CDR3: CASSLGGFTEAFF
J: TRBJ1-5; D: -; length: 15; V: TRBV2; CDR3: CASQRGSISNQPQHF
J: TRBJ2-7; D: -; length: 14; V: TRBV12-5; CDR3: CASGLGGKGYEQYF
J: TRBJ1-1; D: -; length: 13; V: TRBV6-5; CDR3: CAIGAGAYTEAFF
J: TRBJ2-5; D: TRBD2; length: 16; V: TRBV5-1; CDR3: CASSLALAGPSETQYF
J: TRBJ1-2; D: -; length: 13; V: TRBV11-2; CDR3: CASSPRVNYGYTF
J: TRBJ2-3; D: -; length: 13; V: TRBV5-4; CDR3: CASSRVSADTQYF
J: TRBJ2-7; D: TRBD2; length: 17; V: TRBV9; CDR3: CASSARGWRREADEQYF
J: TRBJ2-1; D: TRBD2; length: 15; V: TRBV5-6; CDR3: CASSWGTSGINEQFF
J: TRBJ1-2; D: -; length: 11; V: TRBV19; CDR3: CATTGDGGYTF
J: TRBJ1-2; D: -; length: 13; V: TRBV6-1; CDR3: CASRVQDGYGYTF
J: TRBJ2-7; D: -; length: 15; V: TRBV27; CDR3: CASSSLGVGFDEQYF
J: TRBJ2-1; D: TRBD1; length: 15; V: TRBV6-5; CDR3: CASRDRDRGLDEQFF
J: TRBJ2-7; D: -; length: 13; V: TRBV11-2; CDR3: CASSFTASYEQYF
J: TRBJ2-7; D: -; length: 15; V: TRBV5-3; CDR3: CARSQPGQGNGEQYF
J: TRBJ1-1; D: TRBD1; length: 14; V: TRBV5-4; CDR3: CASSLGQGTLEAFF
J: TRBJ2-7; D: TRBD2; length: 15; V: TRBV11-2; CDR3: CASSYPASGFNEQYF
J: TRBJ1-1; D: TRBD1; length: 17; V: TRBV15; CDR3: CATSRDTRGPLDTEAFF
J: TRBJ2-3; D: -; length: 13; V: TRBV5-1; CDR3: CASSLELTDTQYF
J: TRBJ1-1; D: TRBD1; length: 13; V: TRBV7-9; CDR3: CASSLGQGTEAFF
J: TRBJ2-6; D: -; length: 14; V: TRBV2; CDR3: CASHGTSGANVLTF
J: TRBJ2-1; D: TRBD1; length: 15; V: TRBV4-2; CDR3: CASSQDRGAYNEQFF
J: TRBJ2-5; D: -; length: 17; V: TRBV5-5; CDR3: CASISGAIIGGQETQYF
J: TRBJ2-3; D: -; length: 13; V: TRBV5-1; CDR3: CASSSITTDTQYF
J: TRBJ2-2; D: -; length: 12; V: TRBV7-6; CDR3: CASSSGAGELFF
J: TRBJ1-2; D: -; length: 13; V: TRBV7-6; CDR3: CASSLGGNYGYTF
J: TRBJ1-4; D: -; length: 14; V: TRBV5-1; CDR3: CASSLGDSNEKLFF
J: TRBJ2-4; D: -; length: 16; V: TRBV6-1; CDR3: CASSEAGLLRGDIQYF
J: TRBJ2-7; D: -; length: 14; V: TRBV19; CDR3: CASSIGGETYEQYF
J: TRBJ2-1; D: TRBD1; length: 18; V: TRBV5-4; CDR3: CASSLGAGQGSLYNEQFF
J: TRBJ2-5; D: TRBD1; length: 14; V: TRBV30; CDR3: CAWSSGQGQETQYF
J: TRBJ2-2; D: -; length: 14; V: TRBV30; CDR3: CASPGPRPTGELFF